This T cell receptor beta chain was obtained from a study of T-cell reconstitution after alpha-beta-depleted transplantation in children. The V gene lost 5 bases and the J gene lost 0 bases, with 16 bases spanning the gap. Germline lookup yields CDR1 SEHNR and CDR2 FQNEAQ (reference sequence). CDR3 length: 16 residues. Study-level results: Diversity of TCRbeta at day 60 was high in some patients, arising from surviving recipient T cells and thymic progenitors. Among T cells one year after transplant, newly produced cells accounted for most counts and diversity. Alpha-beta T cells about two months after transplant reportedly derived from several hundred expanded graft clones.

Molecular barcoding with unique molecular identifiers was used for the TCRbeta library. TCRdb fed the PCR reads into MiXCR, producing one record per CDR3 protein. The table has roughly 310,000 distinct CDR3 sequences, around 25% seen once; the top ten hold about a tenth. Remarks on this clonotype: Antigen specificity is unknown.

The chain couples TRBV7-9 to TRBJ1-1; D is possibly TRBD1 (6 bases). The sample in question was PBMCs, mostly from graft donor cells, obtained 180 days after TCRalphabeta/CD19-depleted stem cell transplant. The TCR originated in a male patient younger than 18 who had a stem cell transplant for acute lymphoblastic leukemia, so the T cells may come from the graft donor. The CDR3 DNA reads TGTGCCAGCAGCGCCCGGACGGGGGCCCTGAACACTGAAGCTTTCTTT. Its protein product is CASSARTGALNTEAFF. Full variable domain (outside the CDR3, taken from reference TRBV7-9 and TRBJ1-1): DTGVSQNPRHKITKRGQNVTFRCDPISEHNRLYWYRQTLGQGPEFLTYFQNEAQLEKSRLLSDRFSAERPKGSFSTLEIQRTEQGDSAMYLCASSARTGALNTEAFFGQGTRLTVV.